The 15 T cell receptor beta chains reported below all come from one sample, sequenced in a study of blood T cell repertoires in COVID-19. Here immunoSEQ multiplex PCR was the method, and the copy in TCRdb shows in-frame clones only, minus some. The repertoire holds fewer than 500,000 clones, with 81% as singletons. The sample was peripheral blood. The origin of the receptors is a human donor with acute or convalescent COVID-19. The donor label of this sample is uncertain.

This rearrangement joins TRBV6-1 to TRBJ2-5, with D possibly being TRBD2 (5 bases). CDR1 and CDR2 (germline): MNHNS, SASEGT. The ends were cut back, 1 base at V and 7 bases at J, with 13 bases in the middle. The CDR3 loop spans 14 amino acids. The CDR3 loop is CASSEVVLRGTQYF. CDR3 DNA: TGTGCCAGCAGTGAAGTAGTACTACGGGGGACCCAGTACTTC.

The table lists this clone with a count of one. This sequence joins TRBV6-1 and TRBJ2-2; TRBD2 might be the D (6 bases). V was clipped by 1 base and J by 3 bases, with 12 bases between them. This CDR3 spans 16 amino acids. Germline assignment: CDR1 MNHNS and CDR2 SASEGT. The CDR3 DNA reads TGTGCCAGCAGTGAAGGTTTCACGGGGGACACCGGGGAGCTGTTTTTT. As protein: CASSEGFTGDTGELFF.

The chain uses TRBV3-1 (or the pseudogene TRBV3-2) and TRBJ1-2; perhaps TRBD1 as D (6 bases). The ends were cut back, 4 bases at V and 7 bases at J, with 10 bases in the middle. The germline V gene has CDR1 LGHDT and CDR2 YNNKEL (reference sequence). The CDR3 runs to 12 residues. The CDR3 loop reads CASSLGQSGYTF. CDR3 in DNA: TGTGCCAGCAGCCTAGGACAGTCTGGCTACACCTTC.

The CDR3 loop is CASSLRETATREKLFF. DNA for the CDR3: TGTGCCAGCAGCTTACGCGAGACAGCGACACGAGAAAAACTGTTTTTT. The chain joins TRBV5-6 to TRBJ1-4; possible D gene TRBD1, 5 bases. The CDR3 extends over 16 amino acids. In germline, CDR1 is SGHDT, CDR2 YYEEEE. The V gene lost 2 bases and the J gene lost 8 bases, with 19 bases spanning the gap.

J is TRBJ2-5 and V is TRBV5-1, with D perhaps matching TRBD1 (6 bases). Deletions cut 4 bases from V and 5 bases from J, with 24 bases between. Germline CDR1 SGHRS, CDR2 YFSETQ. There are 17 residues in the CDR3. CDR3 in DNA: TGCGCCAGCAGCCTGGCCGAGGGGGACACCATCGGGGAGACCCAGTACTTC. It translates to CASSLAEGDTIGETQYF.

This chain links TRBV6-5 with TRBJ1-5; 7 bases line up with TRBD1. Germline V gene data show CDR1 as MNHEY and CDR2 as SVGAGI. The CDR3 totals 13 residues. V shed 5 bases and J 5 bases; nucleotides not matched to a gene: 3. The CDR3 spells CASSSQGDQPQHF. Written as DNA, the CDR3 is TGTGCCAGCAGTAGTCAGGGGGATCAGCCCCAGCATTTT.

This clone appeared once. This chain links TRBV2 with TRBJ1-1; D gene ambiguous. V was shortened by 5 bases and J by 7 bases, with 14 bases between the two germline ends. Looked up from germline, CDR1 is SNHLY and CDR2 is FYNNEI. This CDR3 is 13 amino acids long. CDR3 sequence reads: CASSIVKTVEAFF. The CDR3 DNA reads TGTGCCAGCAGTATTGTTAAAACTGTTGAAGCTTTCTTT.

The sample holds a few counts of this clone. The V and J genes are TRBV28 and TRBJ2-7; 7 bases line up with TRBD1. Trimming took 10 bases from V and 4 from J; bases not matched to a gene: 10. The CDR3 loop spans 13 amino acids. Per germline, CDR1 MDHEN and CDR2 SYDVKM. CDR3 DNA sequence: TGTGCCATCGACAGTACGACAGGGTACGAGCAGTACTTC. It specifies CAIDSTTGYEQYF.

The V gene is TRBV7-9, the J gene TRBJ1-2; D not resolved. CDR3 length equals 12 residues. V was clipped by 0 bases and J by 4 bases, with 3 bases between them. The germline V gene encodes CDR1 SEHNR and CDR2 FQNEAQ (reference sequence). The CDR3 coding sequence is TGTGCCAGCAGCTTAGCTAGCTATGGCTACACCTTC. Translation gives CASSLASYGYTF.

This chain links TRBV14 with TRBJ1-1; D unresolved. CDR1 and CDR2 (germline): SGHDN, FVKESK. The CDR3 loop spans 13 amino acids. V gave up 1 base and J gave up 4 bases, with 7 bases separating them. The CDR3 DNA sequence: TGTGCCAGCAGCCAAGGACTGCTCACTGAAGCTTTCTTT. This gives the protein CASSQGLLTEAFF.

The V gene is TRBV2, the J gene TRBJ2-3; weak D call: TRBD1 (6 bases). The ends were cut back, 5 bases at V and 8 bases at J, with 17 bases in the middle. This CDR3 region has 14 residues. Germline V CDR1 and CDR2: SNHLY, FYNNEI. In DNA form, the CDR3 reads TGTGCCAGCAGTAGCCCGGGACAACGGCGTACGCAGTATTTT. Residues: CASSSPGQRRTQYF.

This chain joins TRBV28 and TRBJ1-2; D possibly corresponds to TRBD1 (5 bases). CDR3 length equals 11 residues. Germline V lookup: CDR1 MDHEN, CDR2 SYDVKM. Trimming removed 5 bases from V and 6 bases from J, with 7 bases in between. CDR3 amino acids: CASSATDGYTF. The DNA of the CDR3 is TGTGCCAGCAGTGCGACAGATGGCTACACCTTC.

This chain connects TRBV6-5 to TRBJ1-2; D is unclear. The V end lost 2 bases, the J end lost 0 bases, and 10 bases lay between the germline ends. Germline CDR1 MNHEY, CDR2 SVGAGI. The CDR3 spans 15 residues. The CDR3 nucleotides are TGTGCCAGCAGTTACCCCCTAGAAGCTAACTATGGCTACACCTTC. Translating gives CASSYPLEANYGYTF.

The CDR3 bases are TGTGCCAGCAGCTTCTTGAATTCACCCCTCCACTTT. This translates into CASSFLNSPLHF. The rearrangement joins TRBV5-6 to TRBJ1-6; D gene uncertain. The CDR3 spans 12 residues. CDR1 is SGHDT, CDR2 YYEEEE, per germline. Trimming stripped 2 bases from V and 7 bases from J, with 4 bases between.

This clone was seen once. The chain uses TRBV5-1 and TRBJ2-7, with 13 bases identical to TRBD2. Germline loops: CDR1 SGHRS, CDR2 YFSETQ. The CDR3 is 15 residues long. V gave up 4 bases and J gave up 3 bases; unmatched junction bases: 4. CDR3: CASSGLAGEVYEQYF. The CDR3 DNA is TGCGCCAGCAGCGGACTAGCGGGAGAAGTCTACGAGCAGTACTTC. The entire variable domain, with the rest obtained from reference TRBV5-1 and TRBJ2-7, is as follows: KAGVTQTPRYLIKTRGQQVTLSCSPISGHRSVSWYQQTPGQGLQFLFEYFSETQRNKGNFPGRFSGRQFSNSRSEMNVSTLELGDSALYLCASSGLAGEVYEQYFGPGTRLTVT.